This TCR beta chain comes out of a study of T cell responses to AZD1222 COVID-19 vaccine. Study-level information: Whether given at about 4 or about 12 weeks, second doses were pooled. Whole-study findings and limits: Donors were chiefly white British, with a greater number of females, and clonal diversity was perhaps underestimated.

Libraries were prepared by immunoSEQ multiplex PCR; TCRdb keeps only in-frame clonotypes and omits some of them. Here the sample spans around 150,000 clones, approximately 90% being singletons. Concerning this clone: Its antigen is not known.

Germline CDR1 reads LGHDT; CDR2 reads YNNKEL (reference sequence). CDR3 length: 14 residues. V was clipped by 4 bases and J by 6 bases; unmatched bases: 6. Material: peripheral blood, obtained on day 0 of AZD1222 vaccination. This sequence originates from an adult in good health. This rearrangement joins TRBV3-1 (or the pseudogene TRBV3-2) to TRBJ1-5; TRBD1 agrees at 7 bases. CDR3 DNA sequence: TGTGCCAGCAGCCTAACAGGGGTTGGTCAGCCCCAGCATTTT. Encoded protein: CASSLTGVGQPQHF.